These 30 T cell receptor beta chains were all obtained from the same sample, sequenced in a study of T cells in Graves' hyperthyroidism and ophthalmopathy. The investigators amplified TCR beta CDR3 regions from RNA transcripts. The TCR CDR3 first-round RT-PCR relied on the HTBI primer set. Using its own MiXCR run on the multiplex PCR reads, TCRdb lists one record per CDR3 protein. Seen here are under 600,000 distinct CDR3 sequences, about 16% observed once, and the top ten hold less than 3.5%. Sequenced sample: blood. These receptors were taken from a woman aged 35 to 49 with Graves' ophthalmopathy.

This clonotype was recorded at least ten times. This rearrangement joins TRBV27 to TRBJ2-7; 9 nucleotides match TRBD1. The CDR3 sequence is 16 residues long. The germline V gene has CDR1 MNHEY and CDR2 SMNVEV (reference sequence). The ends lost 5 bases at V and 6 bases at J; junction bases unmatched: 14. The CDR3 reads CASSPGTGLFIGEQYF. The CDR3 DNA is TGTGCCAGCAGTCCGGGGACAGGGTTGTTTATAGGCGAGCAGTACTTC.

This clonotype has ten or more counts. The chain combines TRBV30 with TRBJ1-1; D gene unclear. Germline loops: CDR1 GTSNPN, CDR2 SVGIG (reference sequence). V shed 3 bases and J shed 8 bases, with 13 bases lying between them. CDR3 length: 12 amino acids. CDR3 nucleotides: TGTGCCTGGAGCGCGGCGGCCATAGAAGCTTTCTTT. Translation: CAWSAAAIEAFF.

On this clonotype: The DNA is omitted, as the CDR3 cannot be located on it reliably, and the CDR3 follows TCRdb's listing. The rearrangement links TRBV7-9 to TRBJ2-2; the DNA was not used to check the table's D call, TRBD1. The CDR3 spans 20 amino acids, including both terminal residues. Germline V CDR1 and CDR2: SEHNR, FQNEAQ (reference sequence). CDR3 sequence reads: CASSFYICSAPGTNTGELFF.

The J gene is TRBJ1-6, the V gene TRBV7-9; unclear D gene. From germline, CDR1 is SEHNR and CDR2 FQNEAQ (reference sequence). V lost 6 bases to trimming and J lost 8 bases, with 23 bases between them. The CDR3 is 17 residues long. CDR3 sequence (DNA): TGTGCCAGCAGTTCTTCAACCCGGGCCTTAAGGGATTCACCCCTCCACTTT. It is translated as CASSSSTRALRDSPLHF.

The chain carries TRBV5-1 and TRBJ2-4, with 7 bases aligning to TRBD1. The junction had 11 bases not matched to a gene; V was cut back by 0 bases and J by 8 bases. This CDR3 has 16 residues. CDR1 and CDR2 (germline): SGHRS, YFSETQ. The CDR3 region is CASSLAVTGMRDIQYF. In DNA, the CDR3 is TGCGCCAGCAGCTTGGCCGTGACAGGGATGCGAGACATTCAGTACTTC.

This clonotype was detected a few times. Relative to the germline gene, one junction end is altered; a read error may explain this. The CDR3 here is CRAREVRRDTNTEAFF. The CDR3 coding sequence is TGCAGAGCTAGAGAGGTCCGAAGGGACACGAACACTGAAGCTTTCTTT. The chain combines TRBV20-1 with TRBJ1-1; D may be TRBD1 (6 bases). Germline CDR1 and CDR2: DFQATT and SNEGSKA (reference sequence). The CDR3 is made up of 16 amino acids.

This clonotype was found many times. The chain links TRBV5-1 to TRBJ1-5, with D possibly being TRBD1 (5 bases). Trimming cost V 3 bases and J 7 bases, with 11 bases left between them. The germline V gene encodes CDR1 SGHRS and CDR2 YFSETQ. CDR3 size: 13 residues. CDR3 sequence: CASSYGGGQPQHF. The CDR3 nucleotides are TGCGCCAGCAGCTATGGGGGGGGGCAGCCCCAGCATTTT.

A word on this clonotype: A much larger clone lies a single base off, so this may be a read error. V usage is TRBV6-1 and J usage is TRBJ1-5; 7 positions match TRBD1. The CDR3 length is 15 residues. Germline CDR1 MNHNS, CDR2 SASEGT. After removal of 6 bases from V and 3 bases from J, the junction contained 8 bases not matched to a gene. The CDR3 DNA sequence: TGTGCCAGCAGACCTAATACAGGGGACAATCAGCCCCAGCATTTT. Its protein product is CASRPNTGDNQPQHF.

The CDR3 protein is CSVEGGGALDQVTEAFF. The CDR3 coding sequence is TGCAGCGTTGAAGGAGGGGGCGCGTTGGACCAGGTCACTGAAGCTTTCTTT. This chain links TRBV29-1 with TRBJ1-1; the match to TRBD1 covers 7 bases. The CDR3 loop spans 17 amino acids. Germline V gene sequence: CDR1 SQVTM, CDR2 ANQGSEA. The V and J ends lost 1 base and 4 bases, in that order; junction bases with no gene match: 15. Using reference TRBV29-1 and TRBJ1-1 for the parts outside the CDR3, the full variable domain is SAVISQKPSRDICQRGTSLTIQCQVDSQVTMMFWYRQQPGQSLTLIATANQGSEATYESGFVIDKFPISRPNLTFSTLTVSNMSPEDSSIYLCSVEGGGALDQVTEAFFGQGTRLTVV.

This chain connects TRBV7-2 to TRBJ2-5; D is uncertain. Germline loops: CDR1 SGHTA, CDR2 FQGNSA. The CDR3 has 12 residues. V lost 8 bases and J lost 0, with 7 bases in between. The CDR3 loop reads CASGRDQETQYF. As DNA, the CDR3 is TGTGCCAGCGGCCGGGACCAAGAGACCCAGTACTTC.

The chain recombines TRBV19 with TRBJ2-1, with a weak D call TRBD1 (5 bases). Germline assignment: CDR1 LNHDA and CDR2 SQIVND (reference sequence). V dropped 3 bases and J dropped 10 bases, with 13 bases sitting between them. This CDR3 has 13 amino acids. Here the CDR3 DNA reads TGTGCCAGTAGTATTGATGGGGCCACGGAGCAGTTCTTC. It encodes CASSIDGATEQFF.

This clonotype was observed a few times. The rearrangement uses TRBV18 and TRBJ2-7; 7 bases fit TRBD2. Germline V gives CDR1 KGHSH, CDR2 LQKENI. J lost 3 bases, V lost 3 bases, and 8 bases had no gene match. This CDR3 is built from 15 residues. CDR3 protein: CASSPWAGVIYEQYF. The CDR3 DNA follows: TGTGCCAGCTCACCGTGGGCGGGAGTGATCTACGAGCAGTACTTC. Full variable domain (rest looked up from reference TRBV18 and TRBJ2-7): NAGVMQNPRHLVRRRGQEARLRCSPMKGHSHVYWYRQLPEEGLKFMVYLQKENIIDESGMPKERFSAEFPKEGPSILRIQQVVRGDSAAYFCASSPWAGVIYEQYFGPGTRLTVT.

A single count supports this clonotype. The V call is TRBV20-1, the J call TRBJ2-7, with D unresolved. Looked up from germline, CDR1 is DFQATT and CDR2 is SNEGSKA (reference sequence). Trimming took off 5 bases at V and 2 bases at J, with 7 bases between the two ends. The CDR3 loop spans 11 amino acids. The CDR3 is CSAGTTYEQYF. The DNA of the CDR3 is TGCAGTGCTGGCACCACCTACGAGCAGTACTTC.

In this sample, this clonotype turned up many times. The chain uses TRBV6-1 and TRBJ1-6; TRBD1 matches at 7 bases. Germline-derived CDR1 and CDR2 are MNHNS and SASEGT. This CDR3 contains 14 residues. The trim removed 6 bases at V and 10 bases at J, leaving 9 bases unmatched. For the CDR3, the DNA is TGTGCCAGCAGCCGGGTCGGGACAGACTCACCCCTCCACTTT. Encoded protein: CASSRVGTDSPLHF.

Remarks on this clonotype: A much larger clone is a single base away; this may be a read error. The chain has TRBV7-2 and TRBJ2-1; 9 bases are shared with TRBD2. In germline, CDR1 is SGHTA, CDR2 FQGNSA. This CDR3 spans 14 amino acids. Germline trimming cut 3 bases from V and 6 bases from J; bases unmatched to any gene: 3. The CDR3 loop is CASSFERGANEQFF. The CDR3 DNA reads TGTGCCAGCAGCTTCGAGCGGGGGGCCAATGAGCAGTTCTTC.

This clonotype showed up just a few times. The chain recombines TRBV29-1 with TRBJ2-1; D is perhaps TRBD2 (6 bases). Per germline, CDR1 SQVTM and CDR2 ANQGSEA. The CDR3 is 14 residues long. Here the CDR3 DNA reads TGCACCTTCAGGAGGGAGGTCCCCTACAATGAGCAGTTCTTC. This sequence encodes CTFRREVPYNEQFF.

This clonotype was seen a few times. V and J are TRBV18 and TRBJ2-7, with D possibly matching TRBD2 (5 bases). The germline gives CDR1 KGHSH, CDR2 LQKENI. CDR3 length: 16 residues. V lost 2 bases to trimming and J lost 2 bases, with 16 bases between them. CDR3 protein: CASSPTPPEATYEQYF. In DNA form, the CDR3 reads TGTGCCAGCTCACCAACCCCCCCGGAGGCAACCTACGAGCAGTACTTC.

This chain links TRBV5-8 with TRBJ2-5, with 7 bases lining up with TRBD2. The CDR3 covers 14 residues. V trimming: 0 bases; J trimming: 11 bases; junction bases outside the gene matches: 10. Germline loops: CDR1 SGHTS, CDR2 YDEGEE. The CDR3 nucleotides are TGTGCCAGCAGCTTGGAGGTCAACCGGGGGGTTCAGTACTTC. It translates to CASSLEVNRGVQYF.

At least ten counts were recorded for this clonotype. The genes are TRBV28 and TRBJ2-1; tentatively, D is TRBD2 (5 bases). This CDR3 has 15 residues. Trimming stripped 5 bases from V and 4 bases from J, with 15 bases between. Germline V gives CDR1 MDHEN, CDR2 SYDVKM. The CDR3 DNA reads TGTGCCAGCAGTCCTACTCCCCGCGGGTACAATGAGCAGTTCTTC. Residues: CASSPTPRGYNEQFF.

The table lists this clonotype with many counts. The chain is built from TRBV20-1 and TRBJ2-5, with 11 bases identical to TRBD1. J was trimmed by 5 bases and V by 7 bases; bases with no gene match: 9. In germline, CDR1 is DFQATT, CDR2 SNEGSKA (reference sequence). This CDR3 has 14 amino acids. CDR3 bases: TGCAGTGTCTCGGACAGGGGGCGGTGGGAGACCCAGTACTTC. Residues: CSVSDRGRWETQYF.

A few counts support this clonotype. V usage is TRBV27 and J usage is TRBJ2-7; D ambiguous. V lost 5 bases to trimming and J lost 0 bases, with 11 bases between them. Germline lookup yields CDR1 MNHEY and CDR2 SMNVEV (reference sequence). The CDR3 has 14 residues. The CDR3 DNA sequence: TGTGCCAGCAGTCCAAGATACAGCTCCTACGAGCAGTACTTC. It encodes CASSPRYSSYEQYF.

A remark on this clonotype: A much larger clonotype is one base distant, so this may be a read error. The chain couples TRBV12-3 or TRBV12-4 to TRBJ2-1; D unresolved. The CDR3 consists of 14 residues. The V and J ends lost 7 bases and 6 bases respectively, with 16 bases between them. The CDR3 protein is CASTNSVAPNEQFF. The CDR3 nucleotides are TGTGCCAGCACCAACTCGGTCGCACCCAATGAGCAGTTCTTC.

This clonotype occurred many times. The chain combines TRBV6-1 with TRBJ2-3, with a possible D match to TRBD2 (5 bases). The ends were cut back, 5 bases at V and 5 bases at J, with 11 bases in the middle. CDR1 and CDR2 from the germline V gene are MNHNS and SASEGT. This CDR3 is built from 13 residues. The DNA for the CDR3 is TGTGCCAGCAGTCGACAACTAGGAGATACGCAGTATTTT. It specifies CASSRQLGDTQYF.

Many counts were recorded for this clonotype. This chain links TRBV20-1 with TRBJ2-5; 10 nucleotides align to TRBD2. Germline V gene sequence: CDR1 DFQATT, CDR2 SNEGSKA (reference sequence). V was clipped by 6 bases and J by 3 bases; unmatched bases: 10. The CDR3 totals 15 residues. DNA for the CDR3: TGCAGTGCCCAGCGCGGACTAGCGGCAAAAGAGACCCAGTACTTC. Protein: CSAQRGLAAKETQYF.

This clonotype has just a few counts. The V and J genes are TRBV9 and TRBJ2-2, with 9 bases identical to TRBD2. Germline CDR1 is SGDLS and CDR2 is YYNGEE. With V trimmed by 0 bases and J by 6 bases, 6 bases remained unmatched. This CDR3 is built from 16 residues. The CDR3 loop reads CASSVDLAGFAGELFF. For the CDR3, the DNA is TGTGCCAGCAGCGTAGACCTAGCGGGGTTTGCCGGGGAGCTGTTTTTT. Filled out from reference TRBV9 and TRBJ2-2, the complete variable domain reads DSGVTQTPKHLITATGQRVTLRCSPRSGDLSVYWYQQSLDQGLQFLIQYYNGEERAKGNILERFSAQQFPDLHSELNLSSLELGDSALYFCASSVDLAGFAGELFFGEGSRLTVL.

This clonotype was detected only a few times. The rearrangement joins TRBV20-1 to TRBJ2-7; TRBD1 or TRBD2 may be the D gene (5 bases each). Germline CDR1 is DFQATT and CDR2 is SNEGSKA (reference sequence). The CDR3 is made up of 13 amino acids. Trimming pared 6 bases from V and 6 bases from J, leaving 18 bases between. The CDR3 region is CSAPTTARGEQYF. The DNA of the CDR3 is TGCAGTGCCCCAACGACAGCGAGGGGCGAGCAGTACTTC.

This clonotype was seen ten or more times. The V gene is TRBV12-3 or TRBV12-4, the J gene TRBJ2-6; D call uncertain. Trimming took off 11 bases at V and 1 base at J, with 15 bases between the two ends. This CDR3 is built from 15 residues. In DNA, the CDR3 is TGTGCCGTCCCCGGCCGGAGTTCTGGGGCCAACGTCCTGACTTTC. Translation gives CAVPGRSSGANVLTF.

This clonotype was observed at least ten times. This rearrangement joins TRBV5-1 to TRBJ2-3, with D maybe TRBD2 (5 bases). V was clipped by 6 bases and J by 5 bases, with 16 bases between them. Germline loops: CDR1 SGHRS, CDR2 YFSETQ. The CDR3 totals 14 residues. The CDR3: CASMRVTTGDTQYF. The CDR3, as DNA: TGCGCCAGCATGAGGGTGACAACTGGAGATACGCAGTATTTT.

Remarks on this clonotype: It is likely a read error, because the conserved phenylalanine at the end of the CDR3 is missing. The V gene is TRBV15, the J gene TRBJ1-1; maybe TRBD1 (6 bases). Germline CDR1 LNHNV, CDR2 YYDKDF (reference sequence). The CDR3 spans 15 residues. V lost 4 bases and J lost 3, with 15 bases in between. The CDR3 sequence is CATSTQGLGDTEAFL. CDR3 coding DNA: TGTGCCACCAGCACACAGGGACTCGGGGACACTGAAGCTTTCCTT.

The rearrangement uses TRBV12-3 or TRBV12-4 and TRBJ2-1; 10 nucleotides align to TRBD2. V lost 3 bases and J lost 3; bases outside the gene matches: 8. This CDR3 spans 17 amino acids. CDR3 protein: CASSLGSSGGYYNEQFF. In nucleotides, the CDR3 is TGTGCCAGCAGTTTGGGGTCTAGCGGGGGTTACTACAATGAGCAGTTCTTC.